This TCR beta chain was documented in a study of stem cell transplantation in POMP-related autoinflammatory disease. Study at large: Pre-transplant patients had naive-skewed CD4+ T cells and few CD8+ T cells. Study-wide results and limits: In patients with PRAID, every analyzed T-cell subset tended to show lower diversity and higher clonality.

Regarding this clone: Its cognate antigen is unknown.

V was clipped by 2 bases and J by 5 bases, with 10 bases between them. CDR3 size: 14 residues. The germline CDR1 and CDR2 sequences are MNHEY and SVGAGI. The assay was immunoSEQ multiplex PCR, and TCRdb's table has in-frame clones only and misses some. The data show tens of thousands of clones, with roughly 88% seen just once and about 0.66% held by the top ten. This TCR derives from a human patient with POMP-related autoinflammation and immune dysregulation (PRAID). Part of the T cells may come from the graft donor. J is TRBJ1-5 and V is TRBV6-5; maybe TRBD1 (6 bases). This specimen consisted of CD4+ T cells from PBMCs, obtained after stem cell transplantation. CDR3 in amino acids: CASSYGRTDQPQHF. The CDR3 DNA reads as TGTGCCAGCAGTTACGGTCGGACAGATCAGCCCCAGCATTTT.